Presented here are 25 T cell receptor beta chains from one specimen sequenced in a study of blood T cell repertoires in COVID-19. TCRdb's copy holds only in-frame clones and misses some; the assay was immunoSEQ multiplex PCR. The data show fewer than 250,000 clones, with about four fifths seen just once and about 6.9% held by the top ten. Sequences were obtained from peripheral blood. The receptors were gathered from a man in his sixties with acute or convalescent COVID-19.

The chain has TRBV5-1 and TRBJ1-6; D is unclear. V lost 5 bases and J lost 9, with 15 bases in between. CDR1 is SGHRS and CDR2 is YFSETQ in the germline V gene. The CDR3 has 14 residues. The CDR3 coding sequence is TGCGCCAGCAGAACCGGTAGTGGGCTTTCACCCCTCCACTTT. It codes for CASRTGSGLSPLHF.

J is TRBJ1-1 and V is TRBV20-1; the D gene is possibly TRBD1 (5 bases). This CDR3 spans 11 amino acids. CDR1 and CDR2 (germline): DFQATT, SNEGSKA (reference sequence). The V end was cut by 7 bases, the J end by 5 bases, with 11 bases between. Here the CDR3 reads CSGQGDTEAFF. As DNA, the CDR3 is TGCAGTGGCCAGGGTGATACTGAAGCTTTCTTT.

V is TRBV5-5 and J is TRBJ2-7; D might be TRBD1 (5 bases). This CDR3 region has 15 residues. Germline V gene lookup returns CDR1 SGHKS and CDR2 YYEKEE (reference sequence). V lost 0 bases and J 5 bases, leaving 15 bases between the germline ends. The CDR3, as DNA: TGTGCCAGCAGCTTGGAATTAGCCAGGGTACACGAGCAGTACTTC. Residues: CASSLELARVHEQYF.

This clone has just one count. The chain couples TRBV18 to TRBJ2-4, with D uncertain. Per the germline V gene, CDR1 is KGHSH and CDR2 is LQKENI. With 3 bases removed from V and 5 bases from J, the gap between germline ends came to 14 bases. The CDR3 runs 15 residues. The CDR3 protein is CASSPAALAENIQYF. The CDR3 coding sequence is TGTGCCAGCTCACCCGCCGCGTTGGCGGAAAACATTCAGTACTTC.

The gene calls are TRBV27 and TRBJ1-2, with 9 bases matching TRBD1. Germline V gene data show CDR1 as MNHEY and CDR2 as SMNVEV (reference sequence). V shed 7 bases and J 7 bases; nucleotides not matched to a gene: 7. There are 13 residues in the CDR3. CDR3 nucleotides: TGTGCCAGCATTGGGGGACAGGGTGGTGGCTACACCTTC. It codes for CASIGGQGGGYTF.

The DNA for the CDR3 is TGTGCCAGCAGCTTGGCAGGGGGCCGATCCTACAATGAGCAGTTCTTC. Translation gives CASSLAGGRSYNEQFF. The J gene is TRBJ2-1, the V gene TRBV5-4, with 8 bases fitting TRBD1. The germline CDR1 and CDR2 sequences are SGHNT and YYREEE (reference sequence). Trimming at V came to 0 bases and at J to 1 base, leaving 3 bases not matched to a gene. This CDR3 contains 16 residues.

The V and J genes are TRBV4-1 and TRBJ1-3; D gene uncertain. The CDR3 runs 16 residues. Trimming removed 0 bases from V and 0 bases from J, with 9 bases in between. Germline-derived CDR1 and CDR2 are MGHRA and YSYEKL. The DNA of the CDR3 is TGCGCCAGCAGCCAAGAGTACCCGGGCTCTGGAAACACCATATATTTT. It codes for CASSQEYPGSGNTIYF.

The rearrangement uses TRBV2 and TRBJ1-2; D possibly corresponds to TRBD1 (6 bases). Trimming shortened V by 7 bases and J by 0 bases, and 12 bases separated the two germline ends. Looked up from germline, CDR1 is SNHLY and CDR2 is FYNNEI. The CDR3 runs 14 residues. CDR3 in amino acids: CASTADSSNYGYTF. CDR3 nucleotides: TGTGCCAGCACTGCGGACAGTTCTAACTATGGCTACACCTTC.

The CDR3 region is CASSDTQIHRGRNRETQYF. The CDR3 DNA is TGTGCCAGCAGCGACACCCAAATACACAGGGGGCGAAACCGAGAGACCCAGTACTTC. This chain uses TRBV11-2 with TRBJ2-5; 9 nucleotides agree with TRBD1. J gave up 4 bases and V 5 bases, and 20 bases lay outside the gene matches. This CDR3 has 19 amino acids. Germline CDR1 and CDR2: SGHAT and FQNNGV. Complete variable domain (other parts from reference TRBV11-2 and TRBJ2-5): EAGVAQSPRYKIIEKRQSVAFWCNPISGHATLYWYQQILGQGPKLLIQFQNNGVVDDSQLPKDRFSAERLKGVDSTLKIQPAKLEDSAVYLCASSDTQIHRGRNRETQYFGPGTRLLVL.

V and J are TRBV4-1 and TRBJ2-7; 7 bases map to TRBD2. Trimming removed 1 base from V and 3 bases from J; junction bases left unmatched: 6. The length of the CDR3 is 15 residues. Germline V CDR1 and CDR2: MGHRA, YSYEKL. The CDR3 DNA follows: TGCGCCAGCAGCCAAGGGGGAGGGCCCTTCTACGAGCAGTACTTC. It yields the protein CASSQGGGPFYEQYF.

The chain joins TRBV2 to TRBJ2-1; 10 bases line up with TRBD2. The germline gives CDR1 SNHLY, CDR2 FYNNEI. The J segment lost 7 bases and the V segment lost 4 bases, leaving 7 bases of the junction unmatched. This CDR3 comprises 15 residues. As DNA, the CDR3 is TGTGCCAGCAGTGTAGGGCTAGCGGGAGAAAATGAGCAGTTCTTC. Its protein is CASSVGLAGENEQFF.

The chain uses TRBV30 and TRBJ1-4; D is ambiguous. Trimming removed 0 bases from V and 3 bases from J, with 8 bases in between. The length of the CDR3 is 14 residues. Germline lookup yields CDR1 GTSNPN and CDR2 SVGIG (reference sequence). CDR3 loop: CAWSVGSANEKLFF. DNA of the CDR3: TGTGCCTGGAGTGTTGGCAGCGCTAATGAAAAACTGTTTTTT.

This clone was picked up a small number of times. This sequence joins TRBV5-1 and TRBJ2-3, with 8 bases fitting TRBD2. With V trimmed by 0 bases and J by 5 bases, 5 bases remained unmatched. The CDR3 totals 15 residues. Looked up from germline, CDR1 is SGHRS and CDR2 is YFSETQ. In DNA, the CDR3 is TGCGCCAGCAGCTTGGCGGGGGGGCCGGGAGATACGCAGTATTTT. Translating it yields CASSLAGGPGDTQYF.

The chain links TRBV19 to TRBJ2-1; 8 nucleotides match TRBD1. The germline V gene encodes CDR1 LNHDA and CDR2 SQIVND (reference sequence). The CDR3 is 14 residues long. The V segment lost 6 bases and the J segment 4 bases; nucleotides outside the gene matches: 5. The CDR3 region has the DNA TGTGCCAGTAGCCAGGGACAGGAGTACAATGAGCAGTTCTTC. Encoded protein: CASSQGQEYNEQFF.

The rearrangement joins TRBV20-1 to TRBJ2-1; TRBD2 matches at 10 bases. With 3 bases clipped from V and 4 bases from J, the junction kept 12 bases outside the gene matches. The CDR3 has 17 amino acids. Germline CDR1 and CDR2: DFQATT and SNEGSKA (reference sequence). CDR3: CSASRRKLAGEYNEQFF. CDR3 in DNA: TGCAGTGCTAGTCGAAGAAAGCTAGCGGGAGAGTACAATGAGCAGTTCTTC.

There are a few counts of this clone. This chain links TRBV2 with TRBJ2-1; 7 nucleotides match TRBD2. Losses at the gene ends were 6 bases for V and 7 bases for J; bases not matched to a gene: 9. This CDR3 has 14 residues. Per germline, CDR1 SNHLY and CDR2 FYNNEI. The CDR3 coding sequence is TGTGCCAGCAGAATGGGGGAGGGCAGGAATGAGCAGTTCTTC. This codes for CASRMGEGRNEQFF.

This chain connects TRBV3-1 (or the pseudogene TRBV3-2) to TRBJ1-5, with a possible D match to TRBD1 (6 bases). With 0 bases removed from V and 16 bases from J, the gap between germline ends came to 16 bases. Germline CDR1 is LGHDT and CDR2 is YNNKEL (reference sequence). The CDR3 has 13 residues. For the CDR3, the DNA is TGTGCCAGCAGCCAAGAGGTGGGGGCATCCCGACATTTT. As protein: CASSQEVGASRHF.

The chain uses TRBV4-1 and TRBJ2-1, with 11 bases aligning to TRBD2. This CDR3 region has 17 residues. Germline V gene sequence: CDR1 MGHRA, CDR2 YSYEKL. The trim removed 0 bases at V and 10 bases at J, leaving 11 bases unmatched. The CDR3 protein is CASSQEIIAGGPWEQFF. The CDR3, as DNA: TGCGCCAGCAGCCAAGAGATAATAGCGGGGGGGCCGTGGGAGCAGTTCTTC.

The rearrangement joins TRBV11-1 to TRBJ1-1; D gene ambiguous. From germline, CDR1 is SGHAT and CDR2 FQDESV (reference sequence). This CDR3 is built from 15 residues. V lost 3 bases and J 4 bases, leaving 15 bases between the germline ends. The CDR3 nucleotides are TGTGCCAGCAGCTTCGGCGGGCGGCACATCACTGAAGCTTTCTTT. Its protein product is CASSFGGRHITEAFF.

This chain connects TRBV12-5 to TRBJ1-2, with TRBD1 as a possible D gene (6 bases). The V gene lost 4 bases and the J gene lost 1 base, with 13 bases spanning the gap. The CDR3 totals 15 residues. In germline, CDR1 is LGHNT, CDR2 FRNRAP. The CDR3 DNA reads as TGTGCTAGTGGTTCAACGACAGGAGTTAACTATGGCTACACCTTC. It specifies CASGSTTGVNYGYTF.

The chain is built from TRBV6-2 or TRBV6-3 and TRBJ2-3; 12 nucleotides align to TRBD2. After removal of 7 bases from V and 6 bases from J, the junction contained 8 bases not matched to a gene. The CDR3 length is 15 residues. Germline-derived CDR1 and CDR2 are MNHEY and SVGEGT. The DNA of the CDR3 is TGTGCCAGCACCCCGAGCGGGACTAGCGGGGATACGCAGTATTTT. Residues: CASTPSGTSGDTQYF.

The chain carries TRBV12-3 or TRBV12-4 and TRBJ1-2, with 7 positions matching TRBD1. There are 13 residues in the CDR3. V shed 6 bases and J 3 bases; nucleotides not matched to a gene: 4. CDR3 nucleotide sequence: TGTGCCAGCAGCCAAGGACAGGACTATGGCTACACCTTC. The encoded protein is CASSQGQDYGYTF.

The chain couples TRBV5-6 to TRBJ1-3; D possibly corresponds to TRBD1 (5 bases). CDR1 SGHDT and CDR2 YYEEEE come from the germline V gene. This CDR3 is 16 amino acids long. Trimming pared 0 bases from V and 3 bases from J, leaving 13 bases between. The CDR3 DNA follows: TGTGCCAGCAGCTTGGCGGCGGGGCAATTTGGAAACACCATATATTTT. Its translation: CASSLAAGQFGNTIYF.

The chain couples TRBV28 to TRBJ2-1; TRBD2 matches 13 bases. The CDR3 is 15 residues long. Unmatched junction bases numbered 0, after V lost 0 bases and J lost 7 bases. Germline CDR1 and CDR2: MDHEN and SYDVKM. CDR3 residues: CASSLWTSGRNEQFF. CDR3 DNA sequence: TGTGCCAGCAGTTTATGGACTAGCGGGAGGAATGAGCAGTTCTTC. The full variable domain, completed using reference TRBV28 and TRBJ2-1, is DVKVTQSSRYLVKRTGEKVFLECVQDMDHENMFWYRQDPGLGLRLIYFSYDVKMKEKGDIPEGYSVSREKKERFSLILESASTNQTSMYLCASSLWTSGRNEQFFGPGTRLTVL.

The V call is TRBV19, the J call TRBJ1-4; 7 nucleotides align to TRBD1. Unmatched junction bases numbered 4, after V lost 1 base and J lost 5 bases. Germline CDR1 is LNHDA and CDR2 is SQIVND (reference sequence). CDR3 length equals 15 residues. The CDR3 spells CASSIVGQRNEKLFF. In DNA form, the CDR3 reads TGTGCCAGTAGTATAGTGGGACAGCGGAATGAAAAACTGTTTTTT. Together with reference TRBV19 and TRBJ1-4, the CDR3 gives the full variable domain: DGGITQSPKYLFRKEGQNVTLSCEQNLNHDAMYWYRQDPGQGLRLIYYSQIVNDFQKGDIAEGYSVSREKKESFPLTVTSAQKNPTAFYLCASSIVGQRNEKLFFGSGTQLSVL.